This T cell receptor beta chain was sequenced during a study of radiation and T cells in renal cell carcinoma. Time point denoted: blood 2 weeks post-SBRT. Regarding treatment: 15 Gy SBRT to primary tumor, nephrectomy 4 weeks later. Assay used: immunoSEQ multiplex PCR; TCRdb lists only in-frame clones, some missing. The table records tens of thousands of clones, 75% to 85% of them present only once. Trimming took off 4 bases at V and 0 bases at J, with 13 bases between the two ends. The V gene's germline CDR1 is MNHNY and CDR2 SVGAGI (reference sequence). CDR3 length: 16 residues. The TCR was taken from a woman in her sixties or seventies with renal cell carcinoma. The sequences come from blood, collected from a patient whose treatment included radiotherapy and nephrectomy. The V and J genes are TRBV6-6 and TRBJ2-1; tentative D call: TRBD1 (5 bases). The CDR3 DNA is TGTGCCAGCAGTTCACTTCGAGACAGCTCCTACAATGAGCAGTTCTTC. Translation gives CASSSLRDSSYNEQFF.